This T cell receptor beta chain was sequenced in a study of shared clonotypes between healthy human individuals. The study, taken as a whole, reports: Blood was the sole source, and tissue repertoires probably differ.

The donors were adults (healthy and HIV-negative) with no recent acute infections or vaccinations. Unsorted samples drew genomic DNA from tens of millions of PBMCs. DNA input for the unsorted PBMC replicate PCRs was roughly 330 ng, about 30,000 T cell genomes. The method was immunoSEQ multiplex PCR; TCRdb's version includes in-frame clones alone and lacks a portion of them. There are some 500,000 clones in the sample; approximately 80% occur only once, and around 12% lies in the top ten. To note about this clone: Its specificity is unknown.

Germline assignment: CDR1 LGHNA and CDR2 YNFKEQ. There are 17 residues in the CDR3. V trimming: 0 bases; J trimming: 5 bases; junction bases outside the gene matches: 11. The sequence derives from a woman aged 40 to 50 in good health. Some clones in this sample may be carry-over from other donors' samples. Material for sequencing was PBMCs. This chain uses TRBV4-2 with TRBJ2-5; 8 positions agree with TRBD1. CDR3 residues: CASSQDTGQGAVETQYF. The CDR3 DNA follows: TGTGCCAGCAGCCAAGATACGGGCCAGGGGGCGGTGGAGACCCAGTACTTC.